The 7 T cell receptor beta chains presented below share a single source sample, sequenced in a study of type 1 regulatory T cells. Study-wide results and limits: Tr1 cells had a more restricted TCR repertoire than non-Tr1 cells.

These receptors have no known antigen. TCRdb used MiXCR to reprocess the reads, holding one entry per CDR3 protein. This sample has about 5,000 distinct CDR3 sequences, with approximately 24% found just once. Sequencing was performed on cultured type 1 regulatory T (Tr1) cells, either the whole culture or a sorted fraction (not recorded which). The receptors stem from a human donor in good health.

This clonotype was observed a single time. A read error is possible here, since a much larger clone lies one base away. The rearrangement joins TRBV20-1 to TRBJ2-7, with D possibly matching TRBD2 (5 bases). The CDR3 runs to 12 residues. Trimming removed 0 bases at V and 9 bases at J, with 12 bases between. CDR1 is DFQATT and CDR2 is SNEGSKA in the germline V gene (reference sequence). CDR3 coding DNA: TGCAGTGCTAGAGATCTGGGCAGCGGGCAGTACTTC. As protein: CSARDLGSGQYF.

There are a few counts of this clonotype. The V and J genes are TRBV5-1 and TRBJ2-5; D call uncertain. V was cut by 4 bases and J by 10 bases, with 14 bases left in between. CDR3 length equals 12 residues. Germline values: CDR1 SGHRS, CDR2 YFSETQ. As DNA, the CDR3 is TGCGCCAGCAGCGCCACCAGGCTCTACCAGTACTTC. It is translated as CASSATRLYQYF.

Note on this clonotype: It may be a read error: a sequence one base away is much more abundant. The rearrangement joins TRBV7-8 to TRBJ2-7; 15 nucleotides line up with TRBD2. The CDR3 extends over 16 amino acids. CDR1 SGHVS and CDR2 FQNEAQ come from the germline V gene. The CDR3 region is CAISLAGTSGGYEQYF. In DNA, the CDR3 is TGTGCCATCAGCTTAGCCGGGACTAGCGGGGGGTACGAGCAGTACTTC.

The chain uses TRBV11-2 and TRBJ1-4; the D gene is possibly TRBD1 (6 bases). This CDR3 has 16 amino acids. The V end was cut by 5 bases, the J end by 5 bases, with 18 bases between. Germline V lookup: CDR1 SGHAT, CDR2 FQNNGV. CDR3 sequence: CASSKVTGSENEKLFF. CDR3 coding DNA: TGTGCCAGCAGCAAAGTAACAGGGTCAGAAAATGAAAAACTGTTTTTT.

This clonotype was seen repeatedly, ten times or more. The chain couples TRBV4-1 to TRBJ2-2, with 7 bases lining up with TRBD1. CDR3 length equals 16 residues. V lost 1 base and J lost 1; bases outside the gene matches: 3. Germline CDR1 is MGHRA and CDR2 is YSYEKL. CDR3 bases: TGCGCCAGCAGCCAAGTTAGGGGGCAGAACACCGGGGAGCTGTTTTTT. This encodes CASSQVRGQNTGELFF.

Note on this clonotype: With a much larger clone just one base away, this may be a read error. This chain joins TRBV20-1 and TRBJ1-2, with unresolved D. The germline gives CDR1 DFQATT, CDR2 SNEGSKA (reference sequence). The CDR3 totals 13 residues. The V end lost 6 bases, the J end lost 6 bases, and 17 bases lay between the germline ends. CDR3 coding DNA: TGCAGTGCGTTCCCCCCGGGAGCAAATGGCTACACCTTC. Its protein is CSAFPPGANGYTF.

The sample holds a few counts of this clonotype. V is TRBV27 and J is TRBJ2-7; 7 positions agree with TRBD1. Germline-derived CDR1 and CDR2 are MNHEY and SMNVEV (reference sequence). CDR3 length: 14 amino acids. J was trimmed by 2 bases and V by 7 bases; bases with no gene match: 8. The CDR3 here is CASKRQGQTYEQYF. In DNA, the CDR3 is TGTGCCAGCAAAAGACAGGGACAAACCTACGAGCAGTACTTC.